A selection of T cell receptor beta chains follows, all from one sample in a study of T cell clonotyping in hematopoietic cell transplantation. Measured with immunoSEQ multiplex PCR; TCRdb has only the in-frame clones, and not every one. This sample has about 14,000 clones, with 62% found just once. Sequenced: PBMCs. The receptor source for this set is a human donor who either received an allogeneic hematopoietic cell transplant for a myeloid malignancy or was a related donor (not recorded which). Some clones in this sample may be carry-over from other donors' samples. The CDR3 runs from the conserved cysteine through the conserved F or W. The D gene is left open where the match is weak. The size field is filled for only some rows; it gives once, few, many or a size class.

>TRBV5-6|TRBJ2-1|-|TRBD2
CASSLVGLAGMQFF
TGTGCCAGCAGCTTGGTTGGTCTAGCGGGAATGCAGTTCTTC
>TRBV28|TRBJ2-3|-|-
CASSLPVDLDTQYF
TGTGCCAGCAGTTTACCCGTAGATCTTGATACGCAGTATTTT
>TRBV27|TRBJ1-6|-|-
CASSPSGANNSPLHF
TGTGCCAGCAGTCCGTCGGGGGCAAACAATTCACCCCTCCACTTT
>TRBV29-1|TRBJ1-4|few|TRBD1
CSGAGGTNEKLFF
TGCAGCGGGGCAGGGGGAACTAATGAAAAACTGTTTTTT
>TRBV30|TRBJ2-7|-|TRBD1
CAWSVQGTGEQYF
TGTGCCTGGAGTGTACAGGGGACGGGCGAGCAGTACTTC
>TRBV29-1|TRBJ1-1|-|-
CSVSLGLQNTEAFF
TGCAGCGTTTCCCTGGGGTTACAGAACACTGAAGCTTTCTTT
>TRBV2|TRBJ1-1|few|-
CASSGQGNTEAFF
TGTGCCAGCAGTGGTCAGGGGAACACTGAAGCTTTCTTT
>TRBV7-9|TRBJ1-1|few|-
CASSLKARGEGNTEAFF
TGTGCCAGCAGCTTAAAGGCCCGGGGAGAAGGGAACACTGAAGCTTTCTTT
>TRBV28|TRBJ2-7|few|TRBD2
CASSLGLAGSYEQYF
TGTGCCAGCAGTTTAGGACTAGCGGGATCCTACGAGCAGTACTTC
>TRBV28|TRBJ1-2|-|-
CASSQWNYGYTF
TGTGCCAGCAGTCAATGGAACTATGGCTACACCTTC
>TRBV27|TRBJ2-7|-|-
CASSYTPSSYEQYF
TGTGCCAGCAGTTATACCCCGAGCTCCTACGAGCAGTACTTC
>TRBV28|TRBJ1-2|few|-
CASSTTSNYGYTF
TGTGCCAGCAGTACGACATCAAACTATGGCTACACCTTC
>TRBV7-7|TRBJ2-5|-|-
CASSPGTQETQYF
TGTGCTAGCAGCCCCGGGACACAAGAGACCCAGTACTTC
>TRBV5-1|TRBJ2-7|once|-
CASSADSNYEQYF
TGCGCCAGCAGCGCAGACAGTAACTACGAGCAGTACTTC
>TRBV6-1|TRBJ2-7|few|-
CASRLQSGQYF
TGTGCCAGCAGATTACAAAGTGGGCAGTACTTC
>TRBV5-4|TRBJ2-5|-|TRBD1
CASSSGTDQETQYF
TGTGCCAGCAGCTCGGGGACAGACCAAGAGACCCAGTACTTC
>TRBV30|TRBJ1-1|-|TRBD1
CAWSRTGQQGTEAFF
TGTGCCTGGAGTCGCACGGGACAGCAAGGGACTGAAGCTTTCTTT
>TRBV30|TRBJ1-1|-|-
CAWSQYPNTEAFF
TGTGCCTGGAGCCAGTACCCGAACACTGAAGCTTTCTTT
>TRBV6-1|TRBJ2-3|few|TRBD2
CASSIAGGGSDTQYF
TGTGCCAGCAGTATAGCGGGAGGTGGGTCGGATACGCAGTATTTT
>TRBV7-2|TRBJ1-5|-|-
CASSLASGENQPQHF
TGTGCCAGCAGCTTAGCATCAGGGGAGAATCAGCCCCAGCATTTT
>TRBV29-1|TRBJ2-7|-|-
CSVVRGAGEQYF
TGCAGCGTTGTTCGGGGGGCAGGCGAGCAGTACTTC
>TRBV30|TRBJ1-1|once|-
CALERQPNTEAFF
TGTGCCTTGGAGAGACAACCAAACACTGAAGCTTTCTTT
>TRBV28|TRBJ1-5|-|-
CASKGSNQPQHF
TGTGCCAGCAAGGGTAGCAATCAGCCCCAGCATTTT
>TRBV30|TRBJ2-3|-|TRBD2
CAWISGRAPTDTQYF
TGTGCCTGGATAAGCGGGAGGGCCCCCACAGATACGCAGTACTTT
>TRBV9|TRBJ1-1|few|-
CASSVDGGPEAFF
TGTGCCAGCAGCGTAGACGGGGGGCCTGAAGCTTTCTTT
>TRBV19|TRBJ1-5|-|-
CASSGQQYSNQPQHF
TGTGCCAGTAGCGGACAGCAATATAGCAATCAGCCCCAGCATTTT
>TRBV4-3|TRBJ1-1|-|-
CASSQDKDTEAFF
TGCGCCAGCAGCCAAGATAAGGATACTGAAGCTTTCTTT
>TRBV7-2|TRBJ1-5|-|-
CASSSYYYQPQHF
TGTGCCAGCAGCTCGTACTATTATCAGCCCCAGCATTTT
>TRBV4-1|TRBJ1-4|-|-
CASSLPSSRAEKLFF
TGCGCCAGCAGCCTCCCCAGTAGCAGGGCTGAAAAACTGTTTTTT
>TRBV27|TRBJ2-7|-|TRBD1
CASSSGQGAYEQYF
TGTGCCAGCAGTTCGGGACAGGGGGCCTACGAGCAGTACTTC
>TRBV29-1|TRBJ1-3|-|-
CSVGTSISGNTIYF
TGCAGCGTTGGGACATCTATCTCTGGAAACACCATATATTTT
>TRBV25-1|TRBJ2-2|-|-
CASRAAGNTGELFF
TGTGCCAGCAGGGCGGCGGGTAACACCGGGGAGCTGTTTTTT
>TRBV30|TRBJ1-1|-|-
CAWSVAKGLFPEAFF
TGTGCCTGGAGTGTAGCGAAGGGACTCTTCCCTGAAGCTTTCTTT
>TRBV28|TRBJ2-7|-|-
CASSFPISGEQYF
TGTGCCAGCAGTTTCCCCATTAGCGGCGAGCAGTACTTC
>TRBV11-3|TRBJ2-3|-|TRBD2
CASSLGTSASTDTQYF
TGTGCCAGCAGCTTAGGTACTAGCGCGAGCACAGATACGCAGTATTTT
>TRBV28|TRBJ1-2|few|-
CASWGEVNYGYTF
TGTGCCAGCTGGGGAGAAGTTAACTATGGCTACACCTTC
>TRBV7-7|TRBJ2-5|-|TRBD1
CASSATGGASQETQYF
TGTGCTAGCAGTGCCACAGGGGGCGCGTCCCAAGAGACCCAGTACTTC
>TRBV7-2|TRBJ2-7|once|TRBD2
CASSPIRGVYEQYF
TGTGCCAGCAGCCCAATACGGGGGGTCTACGAGCAGTACTTC
>TRBV30|TRBJ2-7|-|-
CAWSVQGSGEQYF
TGTGCCTGGAGTGTACAAGGGTCTGGCGAGCAGTACTTC
>TRBV19|TRBJ2-5|medium-sized|-
CASSLVGDETQYF
TGTGCCAGTAGTCTGGTAGGGGACGAGACCCAGTACTTC